This T cell receptor beta chain is from a study of blood T cells in healthy people across ages. Then a second PCR, running about 6 to 12 cycles, was carried out with a sample-barcoded 5' primer and a J-beta primer mix. From the 5' RACE reads, TCRdb called clonotypes with MiXCR, one entry per CDR3 protein. This table holds 750,000 to 850,000 distinct CDR3 sequences, around a quarter found once. Isolation yielded PBMCs, at least 6.5 million per sample, in every case. Looked up from germline, CDR1 is LNHDA and CDR2 is SQIVND (reference sequence). The CDR3 covers 15 residues. V was shortened by 5 bases and J by 5 bases, with 18 bases between the two germline ends. This sample was shared with a second study, whose subject was T cells of mothers and their children.

The sequenced material came from blood. The sequence was collected from a boy between 5 and 17 years old in good health. The chain links TRBV19 to TRBJ1-1; possibly TRBD1 for D (5 bases). CDR3: CASSFLGPRRTEAFF. Written as DNA, the CDR3 is TGTGCCAGTAGTTTTCTGGGACCTCGAAGGACTGAAGCTTTCTTT.